This T cell receptor beta chain was sequenced in a study of blood T cells in healthy people across ages. This clonotype was seen only a few times. Looked up from germline, CDR1 is MNHEY and CDR2 is SMNVEV (reference sequence). The length of the CDR3 is 19 residues. Unmatched junction bases numbered 23, after V lost 5 bases and J lost 5 bases. Extraction of total RNA produced a minimum of 5.5 micrograms from each sample. It was with a sample-barcoded 5' primer and a J-beta primer mix that a second PCR of roughly 7 to 12 cycles was run. MiXCR, run by TCRdb on the 5' RACE reads, gives a single entry per CDR3 protein. The profile shows 1.5 million to 2 million distinct CDR3 sequences, about 31% of them singletons.

The chain uses TRBV27 and TRBJ2-5; 7 positions agree with TRBD1. This receptor was identified in a woman aged 30 to 39 in good health. The source material was blood. The CDR3, as DNA: TGTGCCAGCAGTCACCGAGCGCCCAGGGGGACCCGTTTGGTTGAGACCCAGTACTTC. It is translated as CASSHRAPRGTRLVETQYF.